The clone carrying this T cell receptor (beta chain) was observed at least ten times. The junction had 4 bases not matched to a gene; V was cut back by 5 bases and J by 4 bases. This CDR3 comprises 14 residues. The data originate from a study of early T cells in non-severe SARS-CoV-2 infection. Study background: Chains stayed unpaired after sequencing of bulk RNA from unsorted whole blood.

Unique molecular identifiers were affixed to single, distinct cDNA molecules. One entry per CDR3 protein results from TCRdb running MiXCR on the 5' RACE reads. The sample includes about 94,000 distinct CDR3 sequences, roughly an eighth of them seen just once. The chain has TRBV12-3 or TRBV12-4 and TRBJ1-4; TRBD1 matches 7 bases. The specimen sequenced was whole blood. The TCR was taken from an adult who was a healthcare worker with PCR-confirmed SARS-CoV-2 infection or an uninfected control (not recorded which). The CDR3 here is CASSGGQNNEKLFF. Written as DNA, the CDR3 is TGTGCCAGCAGTGGGGGACAGAATAATGAAAAACTGTTTTTT.